Each of the 9 T cell receptor beta chains below was sequenced from the same sample in a study of blood T cells in healthy people across ages. With a J-beta primer mix and a sample-barcoded 5' primer, a second PCR ran roughly 6 to 11 cycles. In TCRdb, the 5' RACE reads were re-called with MiXCR into one record per CDR3 protein. In the table there are more than 1.4 million distinct CDR3 sequences, about 40% of which are singletons. The sequencing input was blood. Receptors originate from a young woman in good health.

This clonotype was observed a few times. The chain recombines TRBV4-2 with TRBJ2-3; TRBD1 or TRBD2 may be the D gene (5 bases each). Trimming stripped 2 bases from V and 4 bases from J, with 22 bases between. The V gene's germline CDR1 is LGHNA and CDR2 YNFKEQ. The CDR3 covers 18 residues. In DNA, the CDR3 is TGTGCCAGCAGCCAACCGAACGCCGGGGCTAGAGAAGCAGATACGCAGTATTTT. This codes for CASSQPNAGAREADTQYF.

This clonotype came up a few times. The chain joins TRBV11-2 to TRBJ2-7, with TRBD1 matching 8 bases. Germline V lookup: CDR1 SGHAT, CDR2 FQNNGV. J gave up 4 bases and V 6 bases, and 11 bases lay outside the gene matches. This CDR3 contains 15 residues. CDR3 region: CASSLSDRGPYEQYF. In DNA, the CDR3 is TGTGCCAGCAGTCTAAGTGACAGGGGTCCATACGAGCAGTACTTC.

There are a few counts of this clonotype. The chain uses TRBV10-3 and TRBJ1-2; D unresolved. The germline V gene has CDR1 ENHRY and CDR2 SYGVKD. V gave up 6 bases and J gave up 8 bases, with 13 bases separating them. This CDR3 has 12 amino acids. CDR3 bases: TGTGCCATCAGCGAGGGATCGGAGGGCTACACCTTC. It codes for CAISEGSEGYTF.

This clonotype came up once. This chain links TRBV10-3 with TRBJ2-2; D could derive from TRBD1 or TRBD2 (6 bases each). Germline lookup yields CDR1 ENHRY and CDR2 SYGVKD. The CDR3 totals 16 residues. V was pared by 0 bases and J by 0 bases, with 8 bases between. As DNA, the CDR3 is TGTGCCATCAGTGAGTCAGGGGGGTCGAACACCGGGGAGCTGTTTTTT. This codes for CAISESGGSNTGELFF.

CDR3 coding DNA: TGTGCCAGCAGCTCCTACAGGGGTGCCTACGAGCAGTACTTC. Its translation: CASSSYRGAYEQYF. V is TRBV7-2 and J is TRBJ2-5; TRBD1 matches 7 bases. The J call is uncertain, as TRBJ2-7 better fits the DNA end. The CDR3 totals 14 residues. CDR1 is SGHTA, CDR2 FQGNSA, per germline.

The genes are TRBV24-1 and TRBJ2-2; D call uncertain. V shed 4 bases and J shed 7 bases, with 15 bases lying between them. Germline V gives CDR1 KGHDR, CDR2 SFDVKD. The CDR3 contains 15 residues. CDR3 sequence: CATSEGPSQGGELFF. The CDR3 DNA reads as TGTGCCACCAGTGAGGGCCCCTCTCAAGGCGGGGAGCTGTTTTTT.

With respect to this clonotype: This could be a read error, since a much larger clone is one nucleotide away. The chain combines TRBV7-2 with TRBJ1-5; D is uncertain. CDR1 is SGHTA, CDR2 FQGNSA, per germline. There are 15 residues in the CDR3. The CDR3 reads CASSFSTLSKQPQHF. The CDR3 DNA sequence: TGTGCCAGCAGCTTCTCGACACTTAGCAAGCAGCCCCAGCATTTT.

V and J are TRBV12-3 or TRBV12-4 and TRBJ2-1; 14 bases align to TRBD2. CDR3 length: 16 residues. Trimming cost V 6 bases and J 8 bases; bases outside gene matches: 9. The DNA for the CDR3 is TGTGCCAGCAGGTCCAACGCGGGACTAGCGGGGGATGAGCAGTTCTTC. This translates into CASRSNAGLAGDEQFF.

The V call is TRBV30, the J call TRBJ1-1, with D unresolved. The CDR3 spans 15 residues. V lost 4 bases to trimming and J lost 1 base, with 16 bases between them. CDR1 and CDR2 from the germline V gene are GTSNPN and SVGIG (reference sequence). The chain's CDR3 is CAWTVAGLRNTEAFF. The CDR3 nucleotides are TGTGCCTGGACCGTCGCAGGTTTACGGAACACTGAAGCTTTCTTT. The whole variable domain, filled in from reference TRBV30 and TRBJ1-1, reads SQTIHQWPATLVQPVGSPLSLECTVEGTSNPNLYWYRQAAGRGLQLLFYSVGIGQISSEVPQNLSASRPQDRQFILSSKKLLLSDSGFYLCAWTVAGLRNTEAFFGQGTRLTVV.